This entry lists 20 T cell receptor beta chains sequenced from one sample in a study of T-cell reconstitution after alpha-beta-depleted transplantation in children. The TCRbeta library was prepared with unique molecular identifiers. TCRdb re-called the PCR reads through MiXCR, storing one row per CDR3 protein. The sample carries around 400,000 distinct CDR3 sequences, roughly 10% recorded once. Specimen: PBMCs from the stem cell graft donor, collected from the stem cell graft. Receptor source: a human donor who donated a stem cell graft to a child with acute myeloid leukemia.

The chain recombines TRBV20-1 with TRBJ2-1, with D perhaps matching TRBD2 (7 bases). The CDR3 is 15 residues long. Germline CDR1 and CDR2: DFQATT and SNEGSKA (reference sequence). The ends were cut back, 3 bases at V and 4 bases at J, with 16 bases in the middle. Here the CDR3 DNA reads TGCAGTGCTAGGAGTAGAGGGGGGGCTTACAATGAGCAGTTCTTC. Translating it yields CSARSRGGAYNEQFF.

This clonotype was seen a few times. V is TRBV20-1 and J is TRBJ1-5; 8 positions agree with TRBD1. Germline lookup yields CDR1 DFQATT and CDR2 SNEGSKA (reference sequence). There are 14 residues in the CDR3. Losses at the gene ends were 6 bases for V and 6 bases for J; bases not matched to a gene: 10. In DNA form, the CDR3 reads TGCAGTGCCTCCCCCGGACAGGGAGGTCAGCCCCAGCATTTT. Protein product: CSASPGQGGQPQHF.

This clonotype has more than one count but fewer than ten. The chain carries TRBV4-2 and TRBJ1-4; D call uncertain. The CDR3 runs to 16 residues. Germline V gene lookup returns CDR1 LGHNA and CDR2 YNFKEQ. V lost 0 bases, J lost 3 bases, and 11 bases lay in between. CDR3 amino acids: CASSQDPGNPNEKLFF. For the CDR3, the DNA is TGTGCCAGCAGCCAAGACCCCGGGAACCCTAATGAAAAACTGTTTTTT.

The J gene is TRBJ1-3, the V gene TRBV30; 7 bases are shared with TRBD1. Trimming took 3 bases from V and 7 from J; bases not matched to a gene: 3. Germline loops: CDR1 GTSNPN, CDR2 SVGIG (reference sequence). This CDR3 region has 12 residues. This CDR3 reads CAWRPGGNTIYF. The CDR3 DNA sequence: TGTGCCTGGAGGCCAGGGGGGAACACCATATATTTT.

This clonotype has only a few counts. The chain combines TRBV5-5 with TRBJ2-1, with 9 nucleotides matching TRBD1. The CDR3 length is 16 residues. The germline gives CDR1 SGHKS, CDR2 YYEKEE (reference sequence). The trim removed 0 bases at V and 8 bases at J, leaving 9 bases unmatched. The CDR3 sequence: CASSLGPGTGSYEQFF. In nucleotides, the CDR3 is TGTGCCAGCAGCTTGGGGCCCGGGACAGGGTCCTATGAGCAGTTCTTC.

This chain links TRBV29-1 with TRBJ2-5; the D gene is possibly TRBD2 (6 bases). V was trimmed by 4 bases and J by 4 bases, leaving 13 bases between them. This CDR3 has 13 amino acids. Germline V gene sequence: CDR1 SQVTM, CDR2 ANQGSEA. The CDR3 DNA sequence: TGCAGCGTTGTTGGGGGGAGACGAGAGACCCAGTACTTC. This translates into CSVVGGRRETQYF.

The chain employs TRBV20-1 and TRBJ2-7; tentative D call: TRBD1 (5 bases). V was cut by 6 bases and J by 2 bases, with 20 bases left in between. The CDR3 spans 15 residues. Germline V gene sequence: CDR1 DFQATT, CDR2 SNEGSKA (reference sequence). CDR3 sequence: CSAQNGADAAYEQYF. In DNA, the CDR3 is TGCAGTGCCCAGAATGGGGCAGACGCAGCCTACGAGCAGTACTTC.

The chain links TRBV12-3 or TRBV12-4 to TRBJ1-1; 10 nucleotides agree with TRBD1. V shed 2 bases and J 6 bases; nucleotides not matched to a gene: 6. CDR3 length: 15 residues. As DNA, the CDR3 is TGTGCCAGCAGTTTACAGACAGGGGGCTTGGCTGAAGCTTTCTTT. Translating gives CASSLQTGGLAEAFF.

The genes are TRBV6-2 or TRBV6-3 and TRBJ1-1, with D hard to call. CDR1 is MNHEY and CDR2 is SVGEGT in the germline V gene. The CDR3 length is 15 residues. V lost 7 bases, J lost 1 base, and 16 bases lay in between. CDR3 sequence (DNA): TGTGCCAGCACCTTACAACTTCACAGGAACACTGAAGCTTTCTTT. This sequence encodes CASTLQLHRNTEAFF.

The V gene is TRBV5-1, the J gene TRBJ1-1; possibly TRBD1 for D (5 bases). Germline V gene lookup returns CDR1 SGHRS and CDR2 YFSETQ. The CDR3 is 13 residues long. Deletions cut 4 bases from V and 6 bases from J, with 13 bases between. The CDR3 nucleotides are TGCGCCAGCAGCCCGGGGACGGACCCTGAAGCTTTCTTT. Its protein product is CASSPGTDPEAFF.

V and J are TRBV12-3 or TRBV12-4 and TRBJ2-3; weak D call: TRBD1 (6 bases). Trimming pared 8 bases from V and 4 bases from J, leaving 16 bases between. The CDR3 has 14 residues. The DNA of the CDR3 is TGTGCCAGCCGAACGCACAGGGCGCCAGATACGCAGTATTTT. Its translation: CASRTHRAPDTQYF.

The chain couples TRBV29-1 to TRBJ2-3; 11 bases match TRBD2. V gave up 2 bases and J gave up 2 bases; unmatched junction bases: 9. CDR3 size: 17 residues. Per the germline V gene, CDR1 is SQVTM and CDR2 is ANQGSEA. The CDR3, as DNA: TGCAGCGTTGAATTTACCGGGACTAGCGGCCACACAGATACGCAGTATTTT. Protein: CSVEFTGTSGHTDTQYF.

The chain employs TRBV7-8 and TRBJ2-3, with 7 bases matching TRBD2. This CDR3 contains 16 residues. V shed 1 base, J shed 1 base, and the junction held 5 bases outside the gene matches. Germline V gene sequence: CDR1 SGHVS, CDR2 FQNEAQ. The CDR3: CASSLDMAGGTDTQYF. The CDR3 DNA reads TGTGCCAGCAGCTTAGATATGGCGGGGGGCACAGATACGCAGTATTTT.

This clonotype turned up a few times. The chain recombines TRBV7-2 with TRBJ2-4; 13 nucleotides align to TRBD2. Germline CDR1 is SGHTA and CDR2 is FQGNSA. J lost 10 bases, V lost 5 bases, and 5 bases had no gene match. This CDR3 has 14 residues. CDR3 DNA sequence: TGTGCCAGCAGCCCACTAGCGGGAGGGGGAATTCAGTACTTC. Protein product: CASSPLAGGGIQYF.

This clonotype was counted at least ten times. The J gene is TRBJ1-1, the V gene TRBV7-9; D not resolved. Germline V lookup: CDR1 SEHNR, CDR2 FQNEAQ (reference sequence). The CDR3 runs 12 residues. V dropped 5 bases and J dropped 5 bases, with 9 bases sitting between them. The CDR3 bases are TGTGCCAGCAGCCGAGGTACGACTGAAGCTTTCTTT. This translates into CASSRGTTEAFF. The whole variable domain, filled in from reference TRBV7-9 and TRBJ1-1, reads DTGVSQNPRHKITKRGQNVTFRCDPISEHNRLYWYRQTLGQGPEFLTYFQNEAQLEKSRLLSDRFSAERPKGSFSTLEIQRTEQGDSAMYLCASSRGTTEAFFGQGTRLTVV.

This clonotype was seen ten or more times. The V gene is TRBV29-1, the J gene TRBJ1-2; possible D gene TRBD1, 5 bases. Trimming cost V 0 bases and J 8 bases, with 10 bases left between them. CDR3 length: 12 amino acids. CDR1 is SQVTM, CDR2 ANQGSEA, per germline. The CDR3 coding sequence is TGCAGCGTTGAAGATCCGAGGGGAGGCTACACCTTC. It specifies CSVEDPRGGYTF.

V is TRBV11-2 and J is TRBJ2-5; 10 positions agree with TRBD2. The trim removed 1 base at V and 5 bases at J, leaving 7 bases unmatched. Germline V gene lookup returns CDR1 SGHAT and CDR2 FQNNGV. The CDR3 sequence is 16 residues long. CDR3 DNA: TGTGCCAGCAGCTTAGTAGCGGGAGGACCACGCGAGACCCAGTACTTC. Protein: CASSLVAGGPRETQYF.

The chain employs TRBV19 and TRBJ1-5; no reliable D call. Germline CDR1 and CDR2: LNHDA and SQIVND (reference sequence). The CDR3 extends over 13 amino acids. With 5 bases removed from V and 2 bases from J, the gap between germline ends came to 7 bases. CDR3 protein: CASSPHRNQPQHF. The CDR3 DNA is TGTGCCAGTAGTCCACACCGCAATCAGCCCCAGCATTTT.

The chain has TRBV5-6 and TRBJ2-4; TRBD1 matches 10 bases. J lost 9 bases, V lost 4 bases, and 13 bases had no gene match. Germline-derived CDR1 and CDR2 are SGHDT and YYEEEE. CDR3 length equals 16 residues. This CDR3 reads CASSPVPGQGFSIQYF. CDR3 sequence (DNA): TGTGCCAGCAGCCCCGTCCCGGGACAGGGGTTTAGCATTCAGTACTTC. Full variable domain (remainder filled in from reference TRBV5-6 and TRBJ2-4): DAGVTQSPTHLIKTRGQQVTLRCSPKSGHDTVSWYQQALGQGPQFIFQYYEEEERQRGNFPDRFSGHQFPNYSSELNVNALLLGDSALYLCASSPVPGQGFSIQYFGAGTRLSVL.

A few counts support this clonotype. This sequence joins TRBV7-2 and TRBJ1-1, with D perhaps matching TRBD1 (5 bases). CDR3 size: 16 residues. V lost 5 bases and J 1 base, leaving 17 bases between the germline ends. Germline loops: CDR1 SGHTA, CDR2 FQGNSA. CDR3 sequence reads: CASSPRGGGGNTEAFF. Here the CDR3 DNA reads TGTGCCAGCAGCCCAAGGGGTGGGGGGGGGAACACTGAAGCTTTCTTT.